The entry below gives a single T cell receptor beta chain sequence along with its context. The antigen remains unidentified. The CDR3 runs to 18 residues. Germline V gives CDR1 MNHNS, CDR2 SASEGT. V was cut by 4 bases and J by 1 base, with 21 bases left in between. This specimen belongs to a study of T-cell memory formation after mild COVID-19. Whole-study context: Clusters were largely donor specific. Study-level results: Cross-reactive memory appears to have joined, as suggested by some responding clones showing up in pre-infection memory. Whereas later expanders leaned CD4+, clones contracting day 15 to 85 showed a balanced CD4/CD8 makeup. SARS-CoV-2 specificity was not confirmed for second-wave clones peaking on day 37.

From the 5' RACE reads, TCRdb called clonotypes with MiXCR, one entry per CDR3 protein. The sample contains hundreds of thousands of distinct CDR3 sequences, approximately 19% of which appear only once. The chain employs TRBV6-1 and TRBJ2-3; no reliable D call. The sample comprised PBMCs or a T cell subset sorted from them (not recorded which). The source is a man between 18 and 29 years old who had mild COVID-19 (a few samples of this study predate the infection). Cell type and time point are not known. The CDR3 loop reads CASSAYFPSPTGTDTQYF. DNA for the CDR3: TGTGCCAGCAGTGCCTACTTTCCTTCTCCCACGGGCACAGATACGCAGTATTTT.